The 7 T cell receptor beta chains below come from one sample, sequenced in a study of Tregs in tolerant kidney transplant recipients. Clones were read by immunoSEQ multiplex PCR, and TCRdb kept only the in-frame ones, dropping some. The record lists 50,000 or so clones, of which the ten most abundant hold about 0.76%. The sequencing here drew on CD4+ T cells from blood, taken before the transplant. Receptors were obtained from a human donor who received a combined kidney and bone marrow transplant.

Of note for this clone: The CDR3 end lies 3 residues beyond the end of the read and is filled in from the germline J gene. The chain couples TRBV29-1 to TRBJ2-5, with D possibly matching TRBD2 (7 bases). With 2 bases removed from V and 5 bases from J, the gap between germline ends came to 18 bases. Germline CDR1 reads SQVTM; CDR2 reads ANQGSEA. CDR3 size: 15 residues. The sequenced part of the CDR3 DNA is TGCAGCGTTGAAAGGGGGGGTAAAGTAAGGGAGACC. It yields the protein CSVERGGKVRET. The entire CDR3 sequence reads CSVERGGKVRETQYF. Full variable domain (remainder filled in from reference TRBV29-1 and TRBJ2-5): SAVISQKPSRDICQRGTSLTIQCQVDSQVTMMFWYRQQPGQSLTLIATANQGSEATYESGFVIDKFPISRPNLTFSTLTVSNMSPEDSSIYLCSVERGGKVRETQYFGPGTRLLVL.

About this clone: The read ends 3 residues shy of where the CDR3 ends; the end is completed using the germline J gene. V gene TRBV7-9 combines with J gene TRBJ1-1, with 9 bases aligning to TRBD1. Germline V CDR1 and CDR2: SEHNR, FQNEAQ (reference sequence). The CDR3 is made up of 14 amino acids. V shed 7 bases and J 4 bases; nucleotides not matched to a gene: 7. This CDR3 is CASISTGGITEAFF. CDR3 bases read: TGTGCCAGCATCTCTACAGGGGGCATCACTGAA.

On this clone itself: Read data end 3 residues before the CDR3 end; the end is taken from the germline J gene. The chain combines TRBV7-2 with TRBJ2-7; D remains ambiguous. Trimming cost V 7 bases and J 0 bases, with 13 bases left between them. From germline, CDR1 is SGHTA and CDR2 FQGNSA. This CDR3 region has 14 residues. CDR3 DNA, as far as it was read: TGTGCCAGCACCCAAGGTGGCTCCTCCTACGAG. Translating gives CASTQGGSSYE. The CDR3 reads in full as CASTQGGSSYEQYF.

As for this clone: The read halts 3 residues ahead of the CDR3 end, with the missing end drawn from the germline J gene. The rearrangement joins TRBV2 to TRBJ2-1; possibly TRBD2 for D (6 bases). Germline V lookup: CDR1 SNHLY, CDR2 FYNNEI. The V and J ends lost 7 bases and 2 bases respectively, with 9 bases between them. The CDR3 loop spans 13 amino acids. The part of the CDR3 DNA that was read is TGTGCCAGCAATGGCGGGACCTACAATGAG. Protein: CASNGGTYNE. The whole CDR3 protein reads CASNGGTYNEQFF.

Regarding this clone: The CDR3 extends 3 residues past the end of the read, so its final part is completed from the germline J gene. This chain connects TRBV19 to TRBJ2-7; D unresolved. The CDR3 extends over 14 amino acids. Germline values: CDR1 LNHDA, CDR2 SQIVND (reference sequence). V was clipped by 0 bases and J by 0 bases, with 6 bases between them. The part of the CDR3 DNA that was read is TGTGCCAGTAGTATAGAATCTAACTCCTACGAG. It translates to CASSIESNSYE. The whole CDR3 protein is CASSIESNSYEQYF.

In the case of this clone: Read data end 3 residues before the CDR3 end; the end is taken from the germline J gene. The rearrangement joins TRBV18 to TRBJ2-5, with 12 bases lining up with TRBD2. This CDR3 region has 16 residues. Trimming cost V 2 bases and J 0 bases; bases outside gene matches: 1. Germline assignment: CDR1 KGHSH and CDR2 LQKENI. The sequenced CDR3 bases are TGTGCCAGCTCACCAACTAGCGGGGGGTACCAAGAGACC. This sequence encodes CASSPTSGGYQET. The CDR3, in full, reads CASSPTSGGYQETQYF.

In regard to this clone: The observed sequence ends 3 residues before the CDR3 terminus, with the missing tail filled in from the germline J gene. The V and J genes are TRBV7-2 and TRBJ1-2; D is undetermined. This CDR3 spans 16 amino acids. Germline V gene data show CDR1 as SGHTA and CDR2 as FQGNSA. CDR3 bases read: TGTGCCAGCAGCTTAGCCCAGCCTACGACAACCTCTAGC. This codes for CASSLAQPTTTSS. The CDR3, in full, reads CASSLAQPTTTSSYTF.